This TCR beta chain comes out of a study of blood T cell repertoires in COVID-19. Germline loops: CDR1 SGHVS, CDR2 FNYEAQ. V dropped 1 base and J dropped 5 bases, with 15 bases sitting between them. This CDR3 has 16 amino acids. Generated by immunoSEQ multiplex PCR, the TCRdb table keeps only in-frame clones and is missing some. The table shows 250,000 to 300,000 clones, with roughly nine tenths occurring only once. This clonotype originated in a human donor in a cohort exposed to, infected with or recovered from COVID-19 (not recorded which). The donor label of this sample is uncertain. The chain combines TRBV7-6 with TRBJ1-5; possibly TRBD1 for D (6 bases). The sequencing sample was made of PBMCs or T cells enriched from blood (not recorded which). This chain's CDR3 is CASSLDGGAGYQPQHF. In nucleotides, the CDR3 is TGTGCCAGCAGCTTAGATGGGGGCGCAGGATATCAGCCCCAGCATTTT.